This T cell receptor (beta chain) was recorded in a study of cytomegalovirus exposure and HLA in healthy donors listed by TCRdb under 2017. With regard to the full study: In an earlier analysis of roughly 500 of the donors, 250 to 350 Gb of sequence data and 90 million to 130 million unique TCR beta sequences from roughly 200 million T cells were reported. The study used immunosequencing to profile the T cell repertoires of approximately 630 subjects and linked those repertoires to cytomegalovirus serostatus. A later analysis re-examined previously published TCR beta repertoires from 500 to 700 donors and added high-resolution HLA genotyping to investigate patterns of TCR occurrence. Typing coverage varied by locus: roughly 629-640 donors for A, B, C, DRB1 and DQB1; roughly 520 for DQA1; about 590 for DPA1; 450 to 480 for DPB1. On average, roughly 240,000 unique TCR beta nucleotide sequences were sequenced per donor among about 400 genotyped donors of the cohort, with roughly 20% of those sequences being non-productive. Because of strong linkage in the cohort, roughly five DR-DQ haplotypes were treated as single units for association and clustering. Rather than drawing on any new phenotypic data, the later analysis identified candidate immune exposures from TCR beta sequences and the way those sequences occurred across donors. A later genetic analysis used genome-wide SNP genotypes for 398 of the 666 donors, treating that subset as a discovery cohort. Both class I and class II loci were covered by HLA typing, at four-digit resolution. Of the roughly 400 genotyped donors, 65% to 90% fell in the genetic ancestry cluster associated with self-reported Caucasian donors. The study combined high-throughput TCR immunosequencing, statistical association of individual TCRs with disease status, and machine learning to predict cytomegalovirus infection status. An earlier analysis of 587 of the donors used high-throughput TCR beta sequencing to judge whether each TCR beta V gene segment behaved as functional or pseudogenic. Alongside the repertoire data, information on donor age, sex, ethnicity and CMV serostatus was compiled. Around 320 gigabases of sequencing data and tens of millions of unique TCR sequences were included in an early release covering around 600 HLA-typed donors. A separate validation cohort of approximately 130 different subjects was used in addition to the 666-subject first cohort. The aim of the study was to test whether cataloging public T cell receptors could identify signatures of past pathogen exposure. Every repertoire in the discovery cohort had been generated on one and the same sequencing platform.

The library was generated by the immunoSEQ multiplex PCR assay. For the multiplex PCR, a mixture combining 60 forward primers for TCR Vbeta segments and 13 reverse primers for TCR Jbeta segments was used. The CDR3 region of rearranged TCR beta genes was amplified from genomic DNA by a multiplex PCR assay. The Illumina HiSeq System was used to sequence the amplified TCR beta libraries as 87-base-pair reads. Turning to the authors' computational methods: A later analysis counted about 80 million unique TCR beta chains across the approximately 700 repertoires, and 10 million to 11 million of these chains were shared by at least two donors. A nearest-neighbor algorithm error-corrected the raw reads and collapsed the reads into unique sequences, merging closely related sequences to remove PCR and sequencing errors. CDR3 sequences were aligned to IMGT reference sequences to assign V, D and J gene segments. For a sequence to be retained, at least a six-nucleotide match to both a V gene segment and a J gene segment was required. Rearrangements were called productive when the CDR3 lacked stop codons and stayed in frame with V and J; all others were non-productive. CDR3 was defined according to IMGT convention as the region running from the second conserved V-encoded cysteine to the conserved J-encoded phenylalanine. Sequences without an unambiguous match to a single V gene segment were excluded from the earlier analysis of about 630 of the donors. In an earlier analysis of about 590 of the donors, a V segment was called functional when productive rearrangements were above 56.7%, and segregating when the standard deviation between donors exceeded 5%. A statistical classification framework was built to diagnose cytomegalovirus status from the catalog of TCR beta chain sequences. In a later analysis, TCR nucleotide sequences were compared against IMGT/GENE-DB human TR gene sequences so that V and J genes could be assigned. Using the TCRdist pipeline, a later analysis assigned CDR3 sequences along with most-parsimonious VDJ recombination scenarios. In a later analysis, every TCR beta chain was defined by the combination of its CDR3 amino acid sequence and its V-gene family, and reads without a unique V-gene family were dropped. As a way to deal with suspected cross-contamination and a sequencing artifact, a later analysis dropped roughly 620 nucleotide sequences that were highly shared and had low generation probability. In a later analysis, a clonal expansion index was calculated for each public chain from normalized within-repertoire ranks of inferred template counts. In a later analysis, generation probabilities were computed with a VDJ recombination model fitted to out-of-frame rearrangements, and the resulting probabilities were checked against IGoR. A later analysis scored TCR-TCR, TCR-HLA and TCR-CMV co-occurrence with hypergeometric tests, applying a repertoire-size bias correction to TCR pairs. In a later analysis, false discovery rates were estimated by permuting HLA or CMV assignments 20 times. In a later analysis, co-occurring TCRs were grouped using DBSCAN, with TCRdist sequence similarity added in when clustering inside HLA-allele-positive subsets. Repertoires with fewer than 30,000 or more than 120,000 public chains, plus five repertoires with anomalous nucleotide sharing, were excluded from co-occurrence clustering. TCRdb holds this immuneACCESS table with in-frame rearrangements only. Some clones are missing; in checked studies, unresolved V genes explain under half, and the rest has no known cause. V, J and clone size are taken as reported in that table, and D and trimming were inferred from the DNA itself. Present in this sample are tens of thousands of clones, roughly two thirds of which were seen just once. 2% to 2.5% of the sample is taken by the ten largest.

In total, approximately 610 healthy bone marrow donors made up the cohort. At the time of sampling, all cohort members were nominally healthy, though unrecorded immune exposures were likely present. Of the 650 to 700 cohort members, 250 to 300 had positive CMV serostatus and 352 had negative CMV serostatus, and CMV serostatus was not recorded for the donor. Each donor provided a peripheral blood sample, and peripheral blood mononuclear cells were used for TCR beta sequencing. Genomic DNA extraction from the blood cell samples was performed with the Qiagen DNeasy Blood Extraction Kit. Broad study findings and their caveats: The earlier analysis of approximately 540 of the donors excluded 15 to 20 rarely observed V segments, including chromosome 9 orphons, because counts were too low. The 87-base-pair reads could not distinguish some IMGT-functional V segments, including TRBV6-2 and TRBV6-3, so those segments were excluded. In a later analysis, HLA-associated TCR beta chains showed more clonal expansion and lower generation probabilities than non-associated chains that were equally common. When HLA alleles, especially DR and DQ, strongly co-occurred, TCR associations were difficult to assign to individual alleles. In a later analysis, most CMV-associated TCR beta chains were found to appear HLA-restricted, with HLA associations seemingly driven largely by CMV exposure. For the cohort, immune exposure information was limited to CMV serostatus. Presence/absence analyses assumed roughly uniform sequencing depth across donors, an assumption that may not hold. The classifier was reported to diagnose cytomegalovirus status with high specificity and sensitivity in both the original cohort and the validation cohort. A cluster of highly shared sequence variants was judged likely to be a technical artifact of the sequencing pipeline. Linkage disequilibrium might explain the correlated functional status among segregating V segments, but an unknown experimental factor could not be excluded. In a later genetic analysis, fewer N-insertions in productive TCRs were reported among donors in an Asian-associated ancestry cluster than the 666-donor mean. Because some donors lacked HLA typing at each locus, the association tests relied only on the typed subset. According to a later analysis, parvovirus B19, influenza, CMV and Epstein-Barr virus appeared linked to several top co-occurrence clusters. Only TCR beta chains were sequenced in this cohort, and the absence of alpha or paired-chain data limited detectable features. A total of about 150 TCR beta chains were listed by the study as associated with cytomegalovirus. A few of the identified cytomegalovirus-associated TCR beta chains were confirmed in vitro to be specific for cytomegalovirus antigens. In a later analysis, the rate of TCR association differed among HLA loci, with DRB1 alleles having the most associated TCRs and HLA-C alleles having the fewest. In an earlier analysis of 587 of the donors, most TCR beta V segments appeared in productive rearrangements about 87% or about 30% of the time, broadly matching IMGT annotations. Most TCR sequences were seen in very few donors, while some public TCRs were found in many individuals. According to the authors, the approach could potentially be generalized to other disease states and immunological phenotypes. Specific HLA alleles were associated with 15,000 to 20,000 TCR beta sequences at a false discovery rate of 0.05 in a later analysis. A further reported finding was that TCR beta sequences accurately predicted the HLA-A and HLA-B alleles for most subjects in the first cohort. An association between a missense DCLRE1C variant and V-gene and J-gene trimming of TCR beta chains was found in a later genetic analysis and replicated in an independent cohort.

Regarding this clone: Its specific antigen is unknown. Per-base qualities were not stored, and no clone one base away is much larger.

The germline V gene provides CDR1 SGHDN and CDR2 FVKESK. The CDR3, from cysteine to phenylalanine, totals 14 residues. Solely the CDR3 DNA is kept, with 42 bases framed from the first base. The V end gives up 2 bases and the J end 6 bases, leaving 3 bases in the junction not matched to a gene. The receptor was derived from a human donor in good health. Recombination linked TRBV14 to TRBJ1-5, with 8 junctional bases fitting TRBD1. The sequenced material came from PBMCs. The CDR3 reads as follows: CASSQTGGSQPQHF. The bases are TGTGCCAGCAGCCAAACAGGGGGAAGTCAGCCCCAGCATTTT.